This is a list of T cell receptor beta chains from one sample in a study of PD-1 blockade in classical Hodgkin lymphoma. Method: immunoSEQ multiplex PCR; TCRdb's copy keeps in-frame clones and lacks some. The data show around 8,000 clones, just over 85% seen once. Sequencing was performed on CD8+ T cells from blood, taken at baseline. Every receptor here comes from a human donor with classical Hodgkin lymphoma. The CDR3 runs from the conserved cysteine through the conserved F or W. Each record gives: D gene, clone size, J gene, V gene, CDR3 protein, CDR3 DNA. The D gene is left open where the match is weak. Some rows have no size entry. The others give once, few or many, or a class for an expanded clone.

>TRBD1|once|TRBJ1-1|TRBV2
CASSERFGTVNTEAFF
TGTGCCAGCAGTGAAAGATTTGGGACAGTGAACACTGAAGCTTTCTTT
>-|-|TRBJ2-3|TRBV5-1
CASSLWVDPSTDTQYF
TGCGCCAGCAGCTTGTGGGTGGACCCTAGCACAGATACGCAGTATTTT
>-|-|TRBJ1-3|TRBV12-2
CASRLVTGGNTIYF
TGTGCAAGTCGCTTAGTCACAGGTGGAAACACCATATATTTT
>-|-|TRBJ2-7|TRBV14
CASSQDLRPWEQYF
TGTGCCAGCAGCCAAGATCTGCGGCCTTGGGAGCAGTACTTC
>TRBD1|few|TRBJ2-3|TRBV19
CASSTGQSADTQYF
TGTGCCAGTAGTACGGGACAGTCGGCAGATACGCAGTATTTT
>-|-|TRBJ1-1|TRBV6-4
CASSESRNTEAFF
TGTGCCAGCAGTGAGTCTAGAAACACTGAAGCTTTCTTT
>-|-|TRBJ1-2|TRBV27
CASSLGLRAAGYTF
TGTGCCAGCAGTTTAGGACTCCGTGCGGCGGGCTACACCTTC
>TRBD1|-|TRBJ2-4|TRBV19
CASSIRTGSKSIQYF
TGTGCCAGTAGTATTCGGACAGGCTCTAAGAGCATTCAGTACTTC
>TRBD2|once|TRBJ2-7|TRBV11-2
CASSLELAGILHWAEQYF
TGTGCCAGCAGCTTAGAACTAGCGGGGATCCTGCATTGGGCCGAGCAGTACTTC
>TRBD2|-|TRBJ2-7|TRBV19
CASSELAGDFYEQYF
TGTGCCAGTAGCGAACTAGCGGGGGACTTCTACGAGCAGTACTTC
>-|-|TRBJ2-2|TRBV18
CASSPPGIALTGELFF
TGTGCCAGCTCACCACCGGGGATAGCGCTCACCGGGGAGCTGTTTTTT
>-|-|TRBJ1-5|TRBV28
CASSLARENQPQHF
TGTGCCAGCAGTTTGGCCAGGGAGAATCAGCCCCAGCATTTT
>TRBD1|-|TRBJ1-6|TRBV2
CASSDPGTGLYYNSPLHF
TGTGCCAGCAGCGATCCCGGGACAGGGTTATACTATAATTCACCCCTCCACTTT
>TRBD1|few|TRBJ2-2|TRBV7-3
CASSPGTDTGELFF
TGTGCCAGCAGCCCTGGGACAGACACCGGGGAGCTGTTTTTT
>-|-|TRBJ1-2|TRBV5-5
CASSFPGASDGYTF
TGTGCCAGCAGCTTTCCAGGGGCGAGCGATGGCTACACCTTC
>-|-|TRBJ2-1|TRBV27
CASSRRDYNEQFF
TGTGCCAGCAGTCGCCGGGATTACAATGAGCAGTTCTTC
>TRBD1|few|TRBJ1-6|TRBV28
CASSRDSYNSPLHF
TGTGCCAGCAGTCGGGACAGTTATAATTCACCCCTCCACTTT
>-|-|TRBJ2-1|TRBV6-5
CASSYGGFDEQFF
TGTGCCAGCAGTTACGGGGGGTTTGATGAGCAGTTCTTC
>TRBD2|-|TRBJ2-3|TRBV28
CASNGRLAVSYTDTQYF
TGTGCCAGCAACGGTCGACTAGCGGTTTCCTACACAGATACGCAGTATTTT
>-|-|TRBJ2-7|TRBV19
CASSIVGDEQYF
TGTGCCAGTAGTATTGTAGGGGACGAGCAGTACTTC
>TRBD2|-|TRBJ2-1|TRBV7-7
CASSLGTSGHNEQFF
TGTGCCAGCAGTCTTGGGACTAGCGGCCACAATGAGCAGTTCTTC
>TRBD2|-|TRBJ2-1|TRBV5-1
CASAPLAGGPPNEQFF
TGCGCCAGCGCCCCGCTAGCGGGGGGGCCCCCCAATGAGCAGTTCTTC
>-|-|TRBJ2-1|TRBV11-3
CASSFYLLWESSYNEQFF
TGTGCCAGCAGCTTTTATTTGTTGTGGGAGAGCTCCTACAATGAGCAGTTCTTC
>-|-|TRBJ2-7|TRBV4-1
CASSHEAGQDYEQYF
TGCGCCAGCAGCCACGAAGCGGGACAAGACTACGAGCAGTACTTC
>-|-|TRBJ1-5|TRBV15
CATSVGGLGQPQHF
TGTGCCACCAGCGTAGGGGGGTTGGGGCAGCCCCAGCATTTT
>TRBD2|-|TRBJ2-1|TRBV27
CASSLRGGYGEQFF
TGTGCCAGCAGTTTGCGGGGGGGGTATGGTGAGCAGTTCTTC
>-|few|TRBJ1-4|TRBV6-1
CASSGGEKLFF
TGTGCCAGCTCGGGAGGTGAAAAACTGTTTTTT
>-|-|TRBJ1-4|TRBV10-2
CASRQPGGGFTNEKLFF
TGCGCCAGCAGGCAGCCTGGGGGCGGATTCACTAATGAAAAACTGTTTTTT
>-|-|TRBJ1-2|TRBV7-6
CASSSVGDNYGYTF
TGTGCCAGCAGCTCGGTGGGGGATAACTATGGCTACACCTTC
>-|-|TRBJ2-7|TRBV5-4
CASSSNREQYF
TGTGCCAGCAGCTCTAACAGAGAGCAGTACTTC
>TRBD1|once|TRBJ2-7|TRBV4-1
CASSQDRDRGYEQYF
TGCGCCAGCAGCCAAGACCGGGACAGGGGCTACGAGCAGTACTTC
>-|-|TRBJ2-2|TRBV9
CASSSIPGELFF
TGTGCCAGCAGCTCTATCCCCGGGGAGCTGTTTTTT
>TRBD1|-|TRBJ1-4|TRBV28
CASSLLPTGGDSPNEKLFF
TGTGCCAGCAGTCTCCTTCCGACAGGGGGCGATTCCCCTAATGAAAAACTGTTTTTT
>TRBD2|-|TRBJ2-3|TRBV5-1
CASRLAGGVGDTQYF
TGCGCCAGCAGACTAGCGGGAGGTGTCGGAGATACGCAGTATTTT
>-|-|TRBJ1-2|TRBV6-5
CASSYSPSVPNYGYTF
TGTGCCAGCAGTTACTCCCCCTCGGTCCCGAACTATGGCTACACCTTC
>TRBD1|-|TRBJ2-3|TRBV10-2
CASSGGTGRADTQYF
TGCGCCAGCAGTGGTGGGACAGGGCGGGCAGATACGCAGTATTTT
>-|-|TRBJ2-1|TRBV19
CASSIQGYNEQFF
TGTGCCAGTTCCATCCAAGGGTATAATGAGCAGTTCTTC
>-|-|TRBJ1-1|TRBV27
CASSPGLEGNTEAFF
TGTGCCAGCAGTCCCGGCCTCGAGGGCAACACTGAAGCTTTCTTT
>TRBD2|-|TRBJ2-7|TRBV27
CASRVPKASGMREQYF
TGTGCCAGCAGAGTGCCCAAGGCTAGCGGGATGCGCGAGCAGTACTTC
>-|few|TRBJ1-4|TRBV4-2
CASSEEPRDEKLFF
TGTGCCAGCAGCGAGGAGCCTAGGGATGAAAAACTGTTTTTT
>TRBD2|-|TRBJ2-1|TRBV5-1
CASSLTQFSGRPYNEQFF
TGCGCCAGCAGCTTGACCCAATTTAGCGGGAGACCCTACAATGAGCAGTTCTTC
>TRBD2|-|TRBJ2-2|TRBV2
CASTSGEGENTGELFF
TGTGCCAGCACGTCGGGGGAGGGCGAAAACACCGGGGAGCTGTTTTTT
>-|-|TRBJ2-3|TRBV13
CASSLFGESTDTQYF
TGTGCCAGCAGCTTATTTGGAGAGAGCACAGATACGCAGTATTTT
>TRBD2|medium-sized|TRBJ2-5|TRBV5-6
CASSYPGGAETQYF
TGTGCCAGCAGCTACCCGGGGGGGGCGGAGACCCAGTACTTC
>-|-|TRBJ1-3|TRBV27
CASSPRDPRNTIYF
TGTGCCAGCAGTCCGCGGGACCCTCGGAACACCATATATTTT
>TRBD1|-|TRBJ2-7|TRBV15
CATSKGTGVNEQYF
TGTGCCACCAGCAAGGGGACAGGGGTCAACGAGCAGTACTTC
>-|-|TRBJ1-3|TRBV11-2
CASSLGSGTGNTIYF
TGTGCCAGCAGCTTGGGGTCTGGGACTGGAAACACCATATATTTT
>-|-|TRBJ2-7|TRBV10-1
CASSEYWGNEQYF
TGCGCCAGCAGTGAGTATTGGGGGAACGAGCAGTACTTC
>-|few|TRBJ1-1|TRBV7-9
CASSLAVRVNTEAFF
TGTGCCAGCAGCTTAGCTGTCAGGGTGAACACTGAAGCTTTCTTT
>-|-|TRBJ2-7|TRBV25-1
CASSEFGNQQGYEQYF
TGTGCCAGCAGTGAATTTGGGAACCAACAGGGCTACGAGCAGTACTTC
>-|few|TRBJ2-7|TRBV6-1
CASSEADWTASYEQYF
TGTGCCAGCAGTGAAGCGGATTGGACAGCCTCCTACGAGCAGTACTTC
>-|-|TRBJ2-6|TRBV6-5
CASSYSSGANVLTF
TGTGCCAGCAGTTACTCCTCTGGGGCCAACGTCCTGACTTTC
>-|-|TRBJ2-7|TRBV19
CASSIVGSGYEQYF
TGTGCCAGTAGTATCGTGGGATCCGGCTACGAGCAGTACTTC
>-|few|TRBJ2-2|TRBV2
CARGTPTGELFF
TGTGCCAGGGGGACCCCCACCGGGGAGCTGTTTTTT